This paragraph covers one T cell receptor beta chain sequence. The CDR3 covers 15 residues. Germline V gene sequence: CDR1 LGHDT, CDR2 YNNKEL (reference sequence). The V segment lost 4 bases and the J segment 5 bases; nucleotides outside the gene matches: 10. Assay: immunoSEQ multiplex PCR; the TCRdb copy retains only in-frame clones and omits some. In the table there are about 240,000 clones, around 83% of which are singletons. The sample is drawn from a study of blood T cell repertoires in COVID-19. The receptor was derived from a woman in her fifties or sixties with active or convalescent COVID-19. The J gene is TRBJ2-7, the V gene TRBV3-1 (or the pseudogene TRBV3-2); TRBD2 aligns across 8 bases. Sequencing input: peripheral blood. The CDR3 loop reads CASSPRGTSSDEQYF. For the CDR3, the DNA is TGTGCCAGCAGCCCAAGGGGGACTAGTTCCGACGAGCAGTACTTC.